These 13 T cell receptor beta chains originate from one sample sequenced in a study of shared clonotypes between healthy human individuals. Assay used: immunoSEQ multiplex PCR; TCRdb lists only in-frame clones, some missing. The data contain a few million clones, more than 85% of them singletons. The material sequenced was naive CD4+ T cells from PBMCs. Subset given: CD45RA+ positively selected. The receptors were sampled from a man aged 18 to 30 in good health. Some clones in this sample may be carry-over from other donors' samples.

This clone was found once. The chain recombines TRBV5-8 with TRBJ1-5; a weak D match, TRBD1 (6 bases). With 4 bases removed from V and 4 bases from J, the gap between germline ends came to 9 bases. Germline values: CDR1 SGHTS, CDR2 YDEGEE. The CDR3 length is 13 residues. The CDR3 loop reads CASSTDRNQPQHF. As DNA, the CDR3 is TGTGCCAGCAGCACGGACAGAAATCAGCCCCAGCATTTT.

This clone came up once. The CDR3 bases are TGTGCCAGCAGCAACAGGGCGAAGAGCACAGATACGCAGTATTTT. Translating gives CASSNRAKSTDTQYF. This chain connects TRBV25-1 to TRBJ2-3; D perhaps matches TRBD1 (6 bases). The V gene's germline CDR1 is MGHDK and CDR2 SYGVNS. This CDR3 has 15 amino acids. Trimming took off 6 bases at V and 0 bases at J, with 13 bases between the two ends. The full variable domain, with the rest looked up from reference TRBV25-1 and TRBJ2-3, is EADIYQTPRYLVIGTGKKITLECSQTMGHDKMYWYQQDPGMELHLIHYSYGVNSTEKGDLSSESTVSRIRTEHFPLTLESARPSHTSQYLCASSNRAKSTDTQYFGPGTRLTVL.

As regards this clone: Distinct nucleotide sequences in the sample also encode this CDR3. The chain joins TRBV29-1 to TRBJ2-7; 8 bases match TRBD1. V trimming: 6 bases; J trimming: 3 bases; junction bases outside the gene matches: 4. Germline V gene sequence: CDR1 SQVTM, CDR2 ANQGSEA. The CDR3 extends over 12 amino acids. The chain's CDR3 is CSVDGQGYEQYF. The CDR3 DNA reads TGCAGCGTCGACGGACAGGGCTACGAGCAGTACTTC.

In regard to this clone: Different DNA sequences within this sample yield the same CDR3. The J gene is TRBJ1-5, the V gene TRBV15, with TRBD1 matching 7 bases. This CDR3 has 15 amino acids. The V gene's germline CDR1 is LNHNV and CDR2 YYDKDF (reference sequence). The V gene end was trimmed by 2 bases and the J gene end by 0 bases; junction bases not matched to a gene: 1. The CDR3: CATSRQGDSNQPQHF. The CDR3 DNA reads TGTGCCACCAGCAGACAGGGGGATAGCAATCAGCCCCAGCATTTT.

The V and J genes are TRBV4-3 and TRBJ2-7; D may be TRBD1 or TRBD2 (5 bases each). Trimming cost V 0 bases and J 7 bases, with 16 bases left between them. The CDR3 runs to 15 residues. Germline V gene data show CDR1 as LGHNA and CDR2 as YSLEER. The CDR3 is CASSQDSGPWGEQYF. CDR3 coding DNA: TGCGCCAGCAGCCAAGATTCAGGGCCTTGGGGGGAGCAGTACTTC.

CDR3 coding DNA: TGTGCCACCAGCAGAGATCGATGGGTCTTGCAGCCCCAGCATTTT. This encodes CATSRDRWVLQPQHF. The genes are TRBV15 and TRBJ1-5; D uncertain. V was cut by 0 bases and J by 7 bases, with 13 bases left in between. Per germline, CDR1 LNHNV and CDR2 YYDKDF (reference sequence). The CDR3 totals 15 residues.

The chain has TRBV6-1 and TRBJ2-7; TRBD2 matches at 7 bases. The CDR3 spans 15 residues. The V and J ends lost 2 bases and 0 bases, in that order; junction bases with no gene match: 4. CDR1 is MNHNS, CDR2 SASEGT, per germline. The CDR3 sequence is CASSERTRLSYEQYF. In nucleotides, the CDR3 is TGTGCCAGCAGTGAAAGGACTAGGCTCTCCTACGAGCAGTACTTC.

The J gene is TRBJ2-7, the V gene TRBV18; no clear D gene. The V and J ends lost 2 bases and 6 bases respectively, with 8 bases between them. CDR1 and CDR2 (germline): KGHSH, LQKENI. This CDR3 contains 12 residues. The CDR3 reads CASSPAPPEQYF. CDR3 nucleotide sequence: TGTGCCAGCTCACCAGCCCCCCCCGAGCAGTACTTC.

The CDR3 DNA is TGTGCCAGCAGCTCGGACTCTCCTGGAAACACCATATATTTT. It codes for CASSSDSPGNTIYF. The genes are TRBV11-2 and TRBJ1-3; D uncertain. Looked up from germline, CDR1 is SGHAT and CDR2 is FQNNGV. The V end was cut by 4 bases, the J end by 2 bases, with 9 bases between. CDR3 size: 14 residues.

The chain couples TRBV5-1 to TRBJ2-5, with 10 nucleotides matching TRBD2. Germline V gene sequence: CDR1 SGHRS, CDR2 YFSETQ. The V gene end was trimmed by 0 bases and the J gene end by 5 bases; junction bases not matched to a gene: 10. CDR3 length: 17 amino acids. The DNA for the CDR3 is TGCGCCAGCAGCTTGGCCTGGCTAGCGGGAGTATCGGAGACCCAGTACTTC. Translation gives CASSLAWLAGVSETQYF.

This clone was observed a few times. The V and J genes are TRBV2 and TRBJ1-4; 8 nucleotides align to TRBD1. V was clipped by 10 bases and J by 8 bases; unmatched bases: 15. From germline, CDR1 is SNHLY and CDR2 FYNNEI. The CDR3 is 15 amino acids. In nucleotides, the CDR3 is TGTGCCACCAGGCTACAGGGGGGGCGTCCCGAAAAACTGTTTTTT. Its translation: CATRLQGGRPEKLFF.

This chain uses TRBV6-4 with TRBJ2-1; TRBD2 is a possible D gene (5 bases). CDR1 is MRHNA and CDR2 is SNTAGT in the germline V gene. The CDR3 has 11 amino acids. The V end was cut by 9 bases, the J end by 9 bases, with 12 bases between. Written as DNA, the CDR3 is TGTGCCAGAGAAACTAGTACTGAGCAGTTCTTC. This translates into CARETSTEQFF.

The chain uses TRBV4-2 and TRBJ1-5, with D unresolved. Germline CDR1 reads LGHNA; CDR2 reads YNFKEQ. The CDR3 runs to 16 residues. V was trimmed by 1 base and J by 5 bases, leaving 15 bases between them. The CDR3 loop is CASSQVLGRQDQPQHF. The CDR3 nucleotides are TGTGCCAGCAGCCAAGTACTAGGACGGCAAGATCAGCCCCAGCATTTT.